This TCR beta chain came from a study of cytomegalovirus exposure and HLA in healthy donors. In the study overall: Early on, a data release was issued that held 65 million to 100 million unique TCRs from HLA-typed donors.

Primers included in the PCR were 60 Vbeta and 13 Jbeta primers. TCRdb's table, derived via immunoSEQ multiplex PCR, lists solely in-frame clones and lacks some. The sample includes over 90,000 clones, about four fifths seen only once; the top ten take over 5%. V lost 3 bases and J lost 4, with 12 bases in between. CDR3 length equals 15 residues. CDR1 is MNHEY, CDR2 SVGAGI, per germline. Worth noting for this clone: Its antigen is currently unknown.

Study-level findings and limits: What was likely a sequencing artifact was a cluster of highly shared sequence variants. V- and J-gene trimming in TCR beta was tied to a missense DCLRE1C variant by an analysis performed later.

This clonotype was sampled from a man between 35 and 55 years old in good health and CMV-seropositive. V is TRBV6-5 and J is TRBJ2-2, with TRBD1 as a possible D gene (5 bases). The specimen sequenced was PBMCs. The CDR3 is CASSYDRQSTGELFF. CDR3 DNA sequence: TGTGCCAGCAGTTATGATCGACAGAGCACCGGGGAGCTGTTTTTT.